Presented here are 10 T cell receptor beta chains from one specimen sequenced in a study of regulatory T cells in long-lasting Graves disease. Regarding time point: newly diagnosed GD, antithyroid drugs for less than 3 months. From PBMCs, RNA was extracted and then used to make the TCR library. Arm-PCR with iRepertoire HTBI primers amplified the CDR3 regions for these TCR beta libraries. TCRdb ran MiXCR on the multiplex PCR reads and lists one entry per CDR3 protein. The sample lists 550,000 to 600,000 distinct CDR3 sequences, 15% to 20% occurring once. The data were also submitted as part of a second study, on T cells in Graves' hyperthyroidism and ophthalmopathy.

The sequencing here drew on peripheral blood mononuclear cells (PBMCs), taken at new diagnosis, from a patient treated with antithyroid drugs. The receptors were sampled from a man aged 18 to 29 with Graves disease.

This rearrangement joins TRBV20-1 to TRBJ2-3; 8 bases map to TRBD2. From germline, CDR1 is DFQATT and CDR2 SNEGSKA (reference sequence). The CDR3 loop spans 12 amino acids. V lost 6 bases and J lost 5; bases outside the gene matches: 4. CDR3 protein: CSAYLAGDTQYF. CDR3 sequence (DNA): TGCAGTGCCTATCTAGCGGGAGATACGCAGTATTTT.

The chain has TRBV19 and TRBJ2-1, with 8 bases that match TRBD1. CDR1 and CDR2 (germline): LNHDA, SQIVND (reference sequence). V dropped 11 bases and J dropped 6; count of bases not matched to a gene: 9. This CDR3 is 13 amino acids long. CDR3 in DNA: TGTGCCTCTACCGGACAGGGCACCAATGAGCAGTTCTTC. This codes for CASTGQGTNEQFF.

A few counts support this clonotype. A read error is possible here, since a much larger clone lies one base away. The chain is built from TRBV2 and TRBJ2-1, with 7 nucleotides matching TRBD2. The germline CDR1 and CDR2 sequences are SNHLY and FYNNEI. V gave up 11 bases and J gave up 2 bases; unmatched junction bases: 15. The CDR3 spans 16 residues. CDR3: CAYPRGGRGAYNEQFF. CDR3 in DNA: TGTGCCTATCCCCGGGGAGGGCGGGGAGCCTACAATGAGCAGTTCTTC. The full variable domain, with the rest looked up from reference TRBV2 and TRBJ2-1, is EPEVTQTPSHQVTQMGQEVILRCVPISNHLYFYWYRQILGQKVEFLVSFYNNEISEKSEIFDDQFSVERPDGSNFTLKIRSTKLEDSAMYFCAYPRGGRGAYNEQFFGPGTRLTVL.

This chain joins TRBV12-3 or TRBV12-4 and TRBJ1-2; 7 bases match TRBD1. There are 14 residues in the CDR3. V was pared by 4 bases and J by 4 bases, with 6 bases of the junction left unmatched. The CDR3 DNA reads TGTGCCAGCAGTTCCCCGACAGGGTTCTATGGCTACACCTTC. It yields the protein CASSSPTGFYGYTF.

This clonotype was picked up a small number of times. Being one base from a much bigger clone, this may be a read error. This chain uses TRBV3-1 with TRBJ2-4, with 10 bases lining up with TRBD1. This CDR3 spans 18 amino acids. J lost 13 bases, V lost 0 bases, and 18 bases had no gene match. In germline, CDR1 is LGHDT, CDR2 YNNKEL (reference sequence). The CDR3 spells CASSQDWSRDRGLNEQYF. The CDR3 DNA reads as TGTGCCAGCAGCCAAGATTGGTCTCGGGACAGGGGCCTCAATGAGCAGTACTTC.

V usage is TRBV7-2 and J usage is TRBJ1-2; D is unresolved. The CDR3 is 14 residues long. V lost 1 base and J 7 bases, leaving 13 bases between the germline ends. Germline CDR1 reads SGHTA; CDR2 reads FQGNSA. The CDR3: CASSLGPTVRGYTF. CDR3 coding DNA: TGTGCCAGCAGCTTAGGCCCGACGGTACGTGGCTACACCTTC.

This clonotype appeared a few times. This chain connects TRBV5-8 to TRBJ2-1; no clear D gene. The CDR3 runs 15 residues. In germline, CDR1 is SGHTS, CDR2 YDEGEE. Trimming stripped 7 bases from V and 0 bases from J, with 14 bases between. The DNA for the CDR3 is TGTGCCAGCGTCTTGTCCCTAAGCTCCTACAATGAGCAGTTCTTC. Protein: CASVLSLSSYNEQFF.

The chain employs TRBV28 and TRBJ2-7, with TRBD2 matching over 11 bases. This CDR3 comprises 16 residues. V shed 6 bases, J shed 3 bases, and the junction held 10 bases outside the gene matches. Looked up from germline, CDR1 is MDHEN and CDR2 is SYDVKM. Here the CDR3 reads CASSSLAGGVSYEQYF. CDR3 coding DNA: TGTGCCAGCAGCTCGCTAGCGGGAGGCGTTAGCTACGAGCAGTACTTC. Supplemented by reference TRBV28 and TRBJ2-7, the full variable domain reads DVKVTQSSRYLVKRTGEKVFLECVQDMDHENMFWYRQDPGLGLRLIYFSYDVKMKEKGDIPEGYSVSREKKERFSLILESASTNQTSMYLCASSSLAGGVSYEQYFGPGTRLTVT.

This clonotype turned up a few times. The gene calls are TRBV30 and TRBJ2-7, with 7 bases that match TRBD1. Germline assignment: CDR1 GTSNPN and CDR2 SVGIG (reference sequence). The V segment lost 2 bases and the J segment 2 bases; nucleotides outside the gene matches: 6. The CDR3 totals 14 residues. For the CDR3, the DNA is TGTGCCTGGAGTAGGGCAGGGGGACCCTACGAGCAGTACTTC. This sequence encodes CAWSRAGGPYEQYF.

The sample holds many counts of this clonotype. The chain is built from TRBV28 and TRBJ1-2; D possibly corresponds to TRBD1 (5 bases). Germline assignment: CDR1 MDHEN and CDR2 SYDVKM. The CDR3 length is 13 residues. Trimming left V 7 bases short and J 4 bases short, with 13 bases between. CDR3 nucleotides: TGTGCCAGCATAGGGCAGGGACCCTATGGCTACACCTTC. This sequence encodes CASIGQGPYGYTF.